The rows below give T cell receptor beta chains drawn from one sample of a study of a mutant IDH1 vaccine in newly diagnosed glioma. TCRdb's table, derived via immunoSEQ multiplex PCR, lists solely in-frame clones and lacks some. The sample records 35,000 to 45,000 clones, 90% to 95% being singletons. The antigens for these receptors are not known. The sample here was PBMCs, taken from a glioma patient whose treatment included an IDH1 peptide vaccine. The receptors shown here come from a man aged 45-65 years with glioma. Both conserved end residues are trimmed from each CDR3.

V gene: TRBV9
CDR3 protein: ASSVLAGMNTGELF

V gene: TRBV4-3
CDR3 protein: ASSPTSTGFAYGYT

V gene: TRBV28
CDR3 protein: ASSLSGWGRDNEKLF

V gene: TRBV6-4
CDR3 protein: ASSDGSTDTQY

V gene: TRBV13
CDR3 protein: ASSFTRVPYEQY

V gene: TRBV19
CDR3 protein: ASSMNREDEQF

V gene: TRBV28
CDR3 protein: ASTPGSSSGANVLT

V gene: TRBV29-1
CDR3 protein: SVGGHSSYNEQF

V gene: TRBV4-3
CDR3 protein: ASSQYSGPSPAEQY

V gene: TRBV11-2
CDR3 protein: ASSPLAGSYEQY

V gene: TRBV4-2
CDR3 protein: ASSPGTGGSYEQY

V gene: TRBV11-1
CDR3 protein: ASSLGRLAGARDTQY

V gene: TRBV10-3
CDR3 protein: AISDGGGGQPQH

V gene: TRBV6-1
CDR3 protein: ASIWDTPNYGYT

V gene: TRBV5-1
CDR3 protein: ASNGLAGEETQY

V gene: TRBV4-3
CDR3 protein: ASSQERGTTGNTIY

V gene: TRBV19
CDR3 protein: ASSMWGEQPQH

V gene: TRBV28
CDR3 protein: ASRVLNEKLF

V gene: TRBV29-1
CDR3 protein: SAAGGRDSYNEQF

V gene: TRBV9
CDR3 protein: ASSVGTGREKLF

V gene: TRBV7-7
CDR3 protein: ASSPAGGQGAQY

V gene: TRBV28
CDR3 protein: ASSPQTRPQH

V gene: TRBV7-2
CDR3 protein: ASSPGGRVYGYT

V gene: TRBV29-1
CDR3 protein: SVVPILNTEAF

V gene: TRBV19
CDR3 protein: ASSPSRNGYT

V gene: TRBV6-4
CDR3 protein: ASSDSSGGADTQY

V gene: TRBV18
CDR3 protein: ASSPPSRNTEAF

V gene: TRBV30
CDR3 protein: AWSVPAGEQY

V gene: TRBV7-8
CDR3 protein: ASSFGRGEEKLF

V gene: TRBV6-5
CDR3 protein: ASSYSRGQGTYEQY

V gene: TRBV10-2
CDR3 protein: ASSDFEDPYEQY

V gene: TRBV4-1
CDR3 protein: ASSHRLAGGGGENIQY

V gene: TRBV9
CDR3 protein: ASSSPGPIYGYT

V gene: TRBV4-1
CDR3 protein: ASSQDITSNEQF

V gene: TRBV10-3
CDR3 protein: AISELAIDGYT

V gene: TRBV5-1
CDR3 protein: ASSLDRDTTDTQY

V gene: TRBV10-3
CDR3 protein: AISGDRGPETQY

V gene: TRBV7-9
CDR3 protein: ASSLAGVYNEQF

V gene: TRBV6-5
CDR3 protein: ASSHRTGLSEKLF

V gene: TRBV14
CDR3 protein: ASSQDRGGFGQETQY

V gene: TRBV28
CDR3 protein: ASSSLLVGVETQY

V gene: TRBV9
CDR3 protein: ASSWGLAGGRAGNEQF

V gene: TRBV19
CDR3 protein: ASRSGDAAYGYT

V gene: TRBV9
CDR3 protein: ASSLEGEAF

V gene: TRBV4-1
CDR3 protein: ASSRLGLAEADTQY

V gene: TRBV6-5
CDR3 protein: ASSYSSARVTEAF

V gene: TRBV7-2
CDR3 protein: ASSLVEGNNQPQH

V gene: TRBV27
CDR3 protein: ASSFVLREKLF

V gene: TRBV15
CDR3 protein: ATSRDLDGYT

V gene: TRBV10-3
CDR3 protein: AIRRQGDYEQY

V gene: TRBV15
CDR3 protein: ATRDGSRTEAF

V gene: TRBV5-6
CDR3 protein: ASSLAGQGNTIY

V gene: TRBV21-1
CDR3 protein: ASSQRSRGLETQY

V gene: TRBV10-2
CDR3 protein: ASSPVAGQGDYGYT

V gene: TRBV29-1
CDR3 protein: SVERQGRNYGYT

V gene: TRBV5-1
CDR3 protein: ASSTRREGGTDTQY

V gene: TRBV9
CDR3 protein: ASSASLAGLYEQY

V gene: TRBV7-2
CDR3 protein: ASSRQGGETQY

V gene: TRBV13
CDR3 protein: ASSTRTALSYEQY

V gene: TRBV19
CDR3 protein: ASSIEEGPRQPQH